These 23 T cell receptor beta chains came from one sample sequenced in a study of cytotoxic CD8 clonotypes in ibrutinib-treated CLL. Using immunoSEQ multiplex PCR, the repertoire was profiled, and TCRdb retains in-frame clones only, with some absent. The sample carries 150,000 or so clones, roughly 77% recorded once. Here the sequenced sample was PBMCs, taken after 12 months of ibrutinib treatment. Receptors originate from a human donor with chronic lymphocytic leukemia.

CDR3 sequence: CASSLDTGITGELFF. In DNA, the CDR3 is TGTGCCAGCAGCTTAGACACGGGTATCACCGGGGAGCTGTTTTTT. This rearrangement joins TRBV7-9 to TRBJ2-2; D call uncertain. Trimming left V 1 base short and J 4 bases short, with 10 bases between. This CDR3 is built from 15 residues. The germline V gene has CDR1 SEHNR and CDR2 FQNEAQ (reference sequence).

V and J are TRBV7-9 and TRBJ1-2, with 10 bases fitting TRBD1. Germline V gene data show CDR1 as SEHNR and CDR2 as FQNEAQ (reference sequence). J was trimmed by 9 bases and V by 4 bases; bases with no gene match: 11. This CDR3 region has 15 residues. The CDR3 reads CASSSTGGSQYRYTF. CDR3 coding DNA: TGTGCCAGCAGCTCGACAGGGGGCTCTCAATATCGCTACACCTTC.

The J gene is TRBJ1-2, the V gene TRBV28, with 7 bases that match TRBD1. The CDR3 sequence is 14 residues long. V trimming: 7 bases; J trimming: 2 bases; junction bases outside the gene matches: 7. Germline CDR1 is MDHEN and CDR2 is SYDVKM. CDR3 sequence: CASTGVGQNYGYTF. For the CDR3, the DNA is TGTGCCAGCACCGGCGTGGGACAGAACTATGGCTACACCTTC.

The chain links TRBV28 to TRBJ2-7; D is tentatively TRBD1 or TRBD2 (5 bases each). The V and J ends lost 6 bases and 3 bases respectively, with 18 bases between them. The V gene's germline CDR1 is MDHEN and CDR2 SYDVKM. This CDR3 contains 15 residues. This chain's CDR3 is CASRPSGTLNYEQYF. CDR3 nucleotide sequence: TGTGCCAGCAGGCCCTCAGGGACCCTTAACTACGAGCAGTACTTC.

This clone occurred a few times. V is TRBV27 and J is TRBJ2-3; no definite D call. Per germline, CDR1 MNHEY and CDR2 SMNVEV (reference sequence). V lost 3 bases, J lost 0 bases, and 4 bases lay in between. This CDR3 region has 13 residues. CDR3 residues: CASSFLSTDTQYF. The CDR3 nucleotides are TGTGCCAGCAGTTTCTTAAGCACAGATACGCAGTATTTT.

This chain uses TRBV7-3 with TRBJ2-5; 8 bases map to TRBD2. Germline lookup yields CDR1 SGHTA and CDR2 FQGTGA. The J segment lost 5 bases and the V segment lost 4 bases, leaving 3 bases of the junction unmatched. This CDR3 is 13 amino acids long. In DNA form, the CDR3 reads TGTGCCAGCAGCTCCTCGGGAGGGGAGACCCAGTACTTC. It yields the protein CASSSSGGETQYF.

The chain joins TRBV28 to TRBJ1-5; 9 bases are a match to TRBD1. V shed 7 bases and J 4 bases; nucleotides not matched to a gene: 8. CDR1 is MDHEN and CDR2 is SYDVKM in the germline V gene. The CDR3 is 15 amino acids. CDR3 residues: CASTQWGQGNQPQHF. The CDR3 DNA is TGTGCCAGCACCCAGTGGGGACAGGGTAATCAGCCCCAGCATTTT.

The CDR3 DNA is TGTGCCAGCAGTACACGGACTAGCGGGAGTAAGGCAGATACGCAGTATTTT. It yields the protein CASSTRTSGSKADTQYF. The chain has TRBV27 and TRBJ2-3; 13 bases fit TRBD2. Germline CDR1 and CDR2: MNHEY and SMNVEV (reference sequence). After removal of 5 bases from V and 4 bases from J, the junction contained 9 bases not matched to a gene. The CDR3 length is 17 residues.

The chain couples TRBV6-5 to TRBJ1-6; unclear D gene. In germline, CDR1 is MNHEY, CDR2 SVGAGI. V lost 2 bases and J 5 bases, leaving 10 bases between the germline ends. The CDR3 length is 15 residues. The CDR3 here is CASSYPQLNNSPLHF. The CDR3 bases are TGTGCCAGCAGTTACCCCCAACTGAATAATTCACCCCTCCACTTT.

The V gene is TRBV28, the J gene TRBJ1-4, with 8 bases aligning to TRBD1. The length of the CDR3 is 17 residues. CDR1 is MDHEN, CDR2 SYDVKM, per germline. V was clipped by 3 bases and J by 6 bases; unmatched bases: 12. The CDR3 bases are TGTGCCAGCAGTTTCCCTTTGTTATCAGGGGGCGATGAAAAACTGTTTTTT. Protein sequence: CASSFPLLSGGDEKLFF.

The chain uses TRBV7-9 and TRBJ1-1, with D unresolved. The germline V and J ends were trimmed by 5 bases and 0 bases, with 10 bases remaining between them. The CDR3 length is 14 residues. From germline, CDR1 is SEHNR and CDR2 FQNEAQ (reference sequence). The CDR3 spells CASSLSELNTEAFF. For the CDR3, the DNA is TGTGCCAGCAGCCTCTCGGAATTGAACACTGAAGCTTTCTTT.

The chain joins TRBV10-2 to TRBJ1-1; D is possibly TRBD1 (5 bases). Germline lookup yields CDR1 WSHSY and CDR2 SAAADI. Deletions cut 3 bases from V and 1 base from J, with 9 bases between. The CDR3 totals 14 residues. CDR3 nucleotides: TGCGCCAGCAGTGAAGAAAGGGGGAACACTGAAGCTTTCTTT. Translating gives CASSEERGNTEAFF.

The chain employs TRBV4-1 and TRBJ2-7, with 11 bases lining up with TRBD1. J was trimmed by 7 bases and V by 2 bases; bases with no gene match: 7. The CDR3 contains 15 residues. The germline gives CDR1 MGHRA, CDR2 YSYEKL. The chain's CDR3 is CASSQPGQGVKEQYF. CDR3 nucleotides: TGCGCCAGCAGCCAACCGGGACAGGGGGTTAAAGAGCAGTACTTC.

This chain connects TRBV5-6 to TRBJ2-7; the match to TRBD1 covers 7 bases. Per the germline V gene, CDR1 is SGHDT and CDR2 is YYEEEE. The CDR3 loop spans 13 amino acids. The V and J ends lost 4 bases and 6 bases, in that order; junction bases with no gene match: 7. The CDR3 loop reads CASSTNRGREQYF. The DNA for the CDR3 is TGTGCCAGCAGCACTAACAGGGGACGCGAGCAGTACTTC.

This sequence joins TRBV7-2 and TRBJ1-4; 9 nucleotides agree with TRBD1. This CDR3 has 14 amino acids. Looked up from germline, CDR1 is SGHTA and CDR2 is FQGNSA. V gave up 5 bases and J gave up 7 bases; unmatched junction bases: 5. The CDR3, as DNA: TGTGCCAGCAGCCCGGACAGGGGCGCTGAAAAACTGTTTTTT. As protein: CASSPDRGAEKLFF.

This rearrangement joins TRBV5-5 to TRBJ2-7; TRBD1 agrees at 10 bases. V lost 5 bases to trimming and J lost 7 bases; unmatched junction nucleotides: 9. CDR3 length: 14 amino acids. Per the germline V gene, CDR1 is SGHKS and CDR2 is YYEKEE (reference sequence). The CDR3 is CASRLGTGVGEQYF. The CDR3, as DNA: TGTGCCAGCAGGCTCGGGACAGGGGTGGGAGAGCAGTACTTC.

This clone occurred a few times. The chain has TRBV19 and TRBJ1-2; 8 positions match TRBD1. Germline V gene lookup returns CDR1 LNHDA and CDR2 SQIVND (reference sequence). V lost 6 bases, J lost 2 bases, and 5 bases stayed unmatched. This CDR3 contains 14 residues. As DNA, the CDR3 is TGTGCCAGTAGGGGGGGACAGGAGAACTATGGCTACACCTTC. It yields the protein CASRGGQENYGYTF.

This clone was seen only a few times. The chain is built from TRBV28 and TRBJ2-7; maybe TRBD1 (6 bases). This CDR3 region has 15 residues. Germline-derived CDR1 and CDR2 are MDHEN and SYDVKM. V shed 2 bases and J shed 2 bases, with 13 bases lying between them. The CDR3 region is CASSLGSAGAYEQYF. The CDR3 DNA reads TGTGCCAGCAGTTTAGGTAGCGCAGGGGCCTACGAGCAGTACTTC.

The CDR3, as DNA: TGTGCCACCAGCAGAGATCGGGGCGAGCAGTACTTC. This encodes CATSRDRGEQYF. The J gene is TRBJ2-7, the V gene TRBV15; the D gene is possibly TRBD2 (5 bases). V was shortened by 0 bases and J by 6 bases, with 6 bases between the two germline ends. CDR3 length: 12 residues. Germline assignment: CDR1 LNHNV and CDR2 YYDKDF (reference sequence).

This chain uses TRBV4-1 with TRBJ2-3; TRBD1 is a possible D gene (5 bases). Between the trimmed V and J ends, which lost 0 bases and 1 base, there was a span of 14 bases. Germline CDR1 is MGHRA and CDR2 is YSYEKL. This CDR3 is 17 amino acids long. CDR3 coding DNA: TGCGCCAGCAGCCAAGATCGGCAGGGTGAGGGCACAGATACGCAGTATTTT. Amino acids: CASSQDRQGEGTDTQYF.

Notes on this clone: The same CDR3 is also encoded by other DNA sequences in this sample. This chain links TRBV27 with TRBJ1-1, with TRBD1 as a possible D gene (6 bases). The CDR3 extends over 14 amino acids. In germline, CDR1 is MNHEY, CDR2 SMNVEV (reference sequence). Trimming pared 3 bases from V and 0 bases from J, leaving 8 bases between. This CDR3 reads CASSLRGMNTEAFF. CDR3 nucleotides: TGTGCCAGCAGTTTGAGGGGGATGAACACTGAAGCTTTCTTT.

The CDR3 nucleotides read TGTGCCAGCAGTTACATCCGGACAGGCGGTGGCTATGGCTACACCTTC. It is translated as CASSYIRTGGGYGYTF. The chain joins TRBV6-5 to TRBJ1-2; 7 bases match TRBD1. The J segment lost 4 bases and the V segment lost 2 bases, leaving 10 bases of the junction unmatched. The CDR3 is 16 residues long. Germline lookup yields CDR1 MNHEY and CDR2 SVGAGI.

This chain uses TRBV7-2 with TRBJ2-5; D might be TRBD2 (5 bases). Between the trimmed V and J ends, which lost 1 base and 5 bases, there was a span of 14 bases. In germline, CDR1 is SGHTA, CDR2 FQGNSA. CDR3 length equals 15 residues. The CDR3 spells CASSLEVARRETQYF. The DNA of the CDR3 is TGTGCCAGCAGCTTAGAAGTTGCTAGGAGGGAGACCCAGTACTTC.